This is a list of T cell receptor beta chains from one sample in a study of blood T cells in healthy people across ages. TCRdb fed the 5' RACE reads into MiXCR, producing one record per CDR3 protein. In the table there are about 1,600,000 distinct CDR3 sequences, around two fifths of which are singletons. Sequences were obtained from blood. These receptors all stem from a woman younger than 35 in good health. Both conserved end residues are part of each CDR3. A D gene is named only where the DNA matches it firmly. Clone size is given for some rows only: seen once, a few or many times, or a class if the clone is expanded.

v_call,d_call,clone_size,j_call,cdr3_aa,cdr3_nt
TRBV7-2,TRBD2,-,TRBJ2-5,CASSLGFASGSETQYF,TGTGCCAGCAGCTTAGGGTTTGCTAGCGGGAGTGAGACCCAGTACTTC
TRBV7-9,-,-,TRBJ2-7,CASSLGGPDERYF,TGTGCCAGCAGCTTAGGGGGTCCCGACGAGCGGTACTTC
TRBV20-1,-,-,TRBJ2-3,CSAGEYPGQKSTDTQYF,TGCAGTGCTGGAGAATATCCGGGACAAAAATCCACAGATACGCAGTATTTT
TRBV5-1,TRBD1,many,TRBJ1-2,CASSLDTTGGKGGYTF,TGCGCCAGCAGCTTGGATACAACAGGGGGCAAGGGTGGCTACACCTTC
TRBV6-5,TRBD1,-,TRBJ1-5,CASSYSGDSLWTQHF,TGTGCCAGCAGTTACTCGGGGGACAGTTTATGGACCCAGCATTTT
TRBV2,TRBD1,-,TRBJ1-6,CAGKTAGTGNSPLHF,TGTGCCGGGAAGACTGCCGGGACAGGGAATTCACCCCTCCACTTT
TRBV7-2,-,-,TRBJ2-5,CASSFYQLALHEQYF,TGTGCCAGCAGCTTTTACCAGCTGGCGCTCCATGAGCAGTACTTC
TRBV28,-,few,TRBJ1-2,CASSFTADSAYGYTF,TGTGCCAGCAGTTTTACGGCAGACTCAGCTTATGGCTACACCTTC
TRBV20-1,TRBD2,-,TRBJ2-7,CSARALTSGFSYEQYF,TGCAGTGCTAGAGCCTTGACTAGCGGCTTCTCCTACGAGCAGTACTTC
TRBV12-5,-,-,TRBJ1-3,CGSGLVSKSTGSGNTIYF,TGTGGTAGTGGTTTGGTATCTAAGTCCACGGGCTCTGGAAACACCATATATTTT
TRBV7-2,-,-,TRBJ2-5,CASSLIGGGAWNEQYF,TGTGCCAGCAGCTTAATAGGTGGGGGGGCATGGAATGAGCAGTACTTC
TRBV4-1,-,-,TRBJ1-1,CASSQVQGTNTEAFF,TGCGCCAGCAGCCAAGTTCAGGGAACGAACACTGAAGCTTTCTTT